This is a list of T cell receptor beta chains from one sample in a study of CD8 T cells in ankylosing spondylitis. TCRdb analysed the 5' RACE reads with MiXCR anew, one entry per CDR3 protein. The sample has almost 250,000 distinct CDR3 sequences, approximately 30% seen once. Sequenced: blood, either unsorted or a sorted T cell fraction (not recorded which). These receptors all stem from a male donor with ankylosing spondylitis or in good health (not recorded which). The CDR3 runs from the conserved cysteine through the conserved F or W. Each record gives: V gene, D gene, clone size, J gene, CDR3 protein, CDR3 DNA. The D gene is left open where the match is weak. The size of a clone is reported for some rows only, either as once, few or many, or as a class for expanded clones.

TRBV20-1	TRBD2	few	TRBJ2-3	CSASGSRGTADTQYF	TGCAGTGCTAGCGGTTCGCGGGGGACCGCAGATACGCAGTATTTT
TRBV21-1	-	once	TRBJ2-7	CASSKGDGGSYEQYF	TGTGCCAGCAGCAAAGGGGACGGGGGCTCCTACGAGCAGTACTTC
TRBV7-9	-	-	TRBJ1-2	CASSLSPGTGYGYTF	TGTGCCAGCAGCTTATCCCCGGGGACCGGCTATGGCTACACCTTC
TRBV12-3/TRBV12-4	TRBD2	-	TRBJ2-1	CASSPGGLALEQFF	TGTGCCAGCAGTCCGGGGGGACTAGCGCTGGAGCAGTTCTTC
TRBV29-1	-	few	TRBJ1-2	CSVGGLSNYGYTF	TGCAGCGTTGGGGGACTATCCAACTATGGCTACACCTTC
TRBV20-1	-	many	TRBJ1-2	CSARGNRAPINYGYTF	TGCAGTGCTAGGGGGAACAGGGCACCCATAAACTATGGCTACACCTTC
TRBV3-1	-	-	TRBJ2-7	CASSQDPGDSGYEQYF	TGTGCCAGCAGCCAAGATCCGGGGGACAGTGGTTATGAGCAGTACTTC
TRBV5-1	TRBD1	-	TRBJ1-1	CASRETGYRGEAFF	TGCGCCAGCAGGGAGACAGGGTACCGTGGTGAAGCTTTCTTT
TRBV7-8	-	-	TRBJ1-1	CASSLGQAEAFF	TGTGCCAGCAGCTTAGGGCAGGCTGAAGCTTTCTTT
TRBV20-1	-	few	TRBJ1-1	CSARALTSKNTEAFF	TGCAGTGCTAGGGCCTTGACTTCCAAGAACACTGAAGCTTTCTTT
TRBV3-1	-	-	TRBJ1-3	CASSQGDAGNTIYF	TGTGCCAGCAGCCAAGGCGACGCTGGAAACACCATATATTTT
TRBV6-1	-	few	TRBJ2-7	CATSRGRGYHEQYF	TGTGCCACCTCCCGGGGGCGCGGCTACCACGAGCAGTACTTC
TRBV28	-	-	TRBJ2-3	CATCVISTDTQYF	TGTGCCACCTGCGTTATATCGACAGATACGCAGTATTTT
TRBV7-3	-	many	TRBJ2-2	CASSLGAGELFF	TGTGCCAGCAGCTTAGGGGCCGGGGAGCTGTTTTTT
TRBV5-1	-	-	TRBJ2-5	CASSSGIGETQYF	TGCGCCAGCAGCTCAGGGATTGGAGAGACCCAGTACTTC
TRBV12-3/TRBV12-4	TRBD1	-	TRBJ1-2	CASTLTGTYGYTF	TGTGCCAGCACCCTGACAGGGACCTATGGCTACACCTTC
TRBV6-2/TRBV6-3	-	-	TRBJ2-3	CASSYPFRGTDAQYF	TGTGCCAGCAGTTACCCGTTCCGGGGCACAGATGCGCAGTATTTT
TRBV27	TRBD1	few	TRBJ2-1	CASIPGTGNNEQFF	TGTGCCAGCATCCCCGGGACAGGGAACAATGAGCAGTTCTTC
TRBV11-2	TRBD1	-	TRBJ2-5	CASRTGTGWGETQYF	TGTGCCAGCAGAACCGGGACAGGGTGGGGAGAGACCCAGTACTTC